This T cell receptor (beta chain) was observed in a study of CD8 T cells in Susac syndrome. RNA totalling roughly 0.45 to 1 ug underwent reverse transcription with random hexamers. An immunoSEQ multiplex PCR generated amplified TCR beta CDR3 products spanning 54 Vbeta and 13 Jbeta. From the immunoSEQ multiplex PCR reads, TCRdb called clonotypes with MiXCR, one entry per CDR3 protein. The data contain 250,000 to 300,000 distinct CDR3 sequences, approximately 85% of them singletons. From blood CD8+ and CD4+ T cells, TCR beta sequences were generated. The TEMRA cells underwent FACS enrichment, while the CD8+ and CD4+ T cells underwent negative isolation. V was trimmed by 5 bases and J by 0 bases, leaving 16 bases between them. The CDR3 is made up of 16 amino acids. Germline V gene sequence: CDR1 SGHTA, CDR2 FQGNSA.

This TCR derives from a human donor with multiple sclerosis. V gene TRBV7-2 combines with J gene TRBJ1-2; the D gene is possibly TRBD1 (5 bases). The specimen was CD8+ T cells from PBMCs. The CDR3 sequence is CASSPYRDLANYGYTF. The CDR3 coding sequence is TGTGCCAGCAGCCCGTACCGGGACTTAGCTAACTATGGCTACACCTTC.